This TCR beta chain was sequenced for a study of T-cell reconstitution after alpha-beta-depleted transplantation in children. This clonotype is a singleton in its sample. Its target is not known. As it was prepared, the TCRbeta library received unique molecular identifiers. TCRdb redid the calling of the PCR reads with MiXCR, one entry per CDR3 protein. The table shows about 980,000 distinct CDR3 sequences, with 25% to 35% occurring only once. Study-wide findings and caveats: Reported findings indicate that, about two months after transplant, alpha-beta T cells came from several hundred expanded clones, which were derived from non-depleted graft cells. From surviving recipient T cells and thymic progenitors came the high day-60 TCRbeta diversity observed in some patients. A year post-transplant, T-cell counts and diversity derived mostly from newly produced T cells.

V lost 11 bases to trimming and J lost 4 bases, with 21 bases between them. Germline CDR1 and CDR2: SEHNR and FQNEAQ (reference sequence). The CDR3 is 15 residues long. This receptor was identified in a boy under two years old who had a stem cell transplant for SCID, so the T cells may come from the graft donor. This sequence joins TRBV7-9 and TRBJ2-1; maybe TRBD2 (5 bases). Sequences were derived from PBMCs, mostly from graft donor cells, sampled 360 days after TCRalphabeta/CD19-depleted stem cell transplant. This CDR3 is CAVLIRRTFYNEQFF. For the CDR3, the DNA is TGTGCCGTTCTCATCAGGCGGACTTTTTACAATGAGCAGTTCTTC.